Listed below are T cell receptor beta chains from one sample, sequenced in a study of OX40 agonist ivuxolimab in advanced cancers. Sequencing used immunoSEQ multiplex PCR; TCRdb keeps in-frame clones, though not all of them. The table shows tens of thousands of clones, with about 86% occurring only once. This material consisted of CD4+ or CD8+ T cells sorted from blood, taken in a trial of the OX40 agonist ivuxolimab. The source of these receptors is an adult with an advanced solid tumor such as melanoma, head and neck, liver or kidney cancer. Both conserved end residues are part of each CDR3. A D gene is named only where the DNA matches it firmly. The size of a clone is reported for some rows only, either as once, few or many, or as a class for expanded clones.

>-|TRBJ2-5|15|TRBD2|TRBV4-3
CASSPRGRGGETQYF
TGCGCCAGCAGCCCTCGGGGTCGGGGGGGAGAGACCCAGTACTTC
>-|TRBJ1-5|12|-|TRBV6-6
CASGPGGQPQHF
TGTGCCAGCGGACCCGGAGGTCAGCCCCAGCATTTT
>-|TRBJ1-2|13|TRBD1|TRBV6-6
CASSAGQGDGYTF
TGTGCCAGCAGCGCTGGACAGGGCGACGGCTACACCTTC
>-|TRBJ2-5|14|-|TRBV18
CASSPGQTQETQYF
TGTGCCAGCTCACCCGGACAGACCCAAGAGACCCAGTACTTC
>few|TRBJ1-2|15|-|TRBV7-9
CASSLARRGFDGYTF
TGTGCCAGCAGCTTAGCGAGGAGGGGATTTGACGGCTACACCTTC
>-|TRBJ1-4|13|TRBD1|TRBV5-1
CASSPLRGQKLFF
TGCGCCAGCAGCCCCCTTAGGGGGCAAAAACTGTTTTTT
>once|TRBJ1-3|13|-|TRBV29-1
CSEIGGAGNTIYF
TGCAGCGAGATAGGGGGGGCTGGAAACACCATATATTTT
>-|TRBJ1-2|14|-|TRBV5-4
CASSPSGEFYGYTF
TGTGCCAGCAGCCCCTCTGGGGAATTTTATGGCTACACCTTC
>once|TRBJ2-1|19|TRBD2|TRBV7-2
CASSLVRGIGTSGNNEQFF
TGTGCCAGCAGCTTAGTACGGGGGATTGGGACTAGCGGTAACAATGAGCAGTTCTTC
>-|TRBJ2-7|14|-|TRBV5-1
CASSPGLPFGEQYF
TGCGCCAGCAGCCCTGGACTCCCCTTCGGCGAGCAGTACTTC
>-|TRBJ1-5|18|-|TRBV7-9
CASSLGGNVLGFNQPQHF
TGTGCCAGCAGCTTAGGGGGCAATGTCTTAGGATTCAATCAGCCCCAGCATTTT
>-|TRBJ2-1|14|TRBD2|TRBV7-7
CASSSTSGGNEQFF
TGTGCCAGCAGCTCCACTAGCGGGGGTAATGAGCAGTTCTTC
>-|TRBJ2-1|14|TRBD1|TRBV10-3
CAIGPGQGYNEQFF
TGTGCCATCGGGCCGGGACAGGGGTACAATGAGCAGTTCTTC
>once|TRBJ1-3|14|-|TRBV5-6
CASSLVGSGNTIYF
TGTGCCAGCAGCTTGGTAGGATCTGGAAACACCATATATTTT
>-|TRBJ1-1|15|-|TRBV7-9
CASSSGAHMNTEAFF
TGTGCCAGCAGCTCAGGGGCCCACATGAACACTGAAGCTTTCTTT
>-|TRBJ1-1|13|-|TRBV21-1
CAIHRVVNTEAFF
TGTGCCATCCACAGGGTTGTGAACACTGAAGCTTTCTTT
>-|TRBJ2-7|13|-|TRBV19
CASSMSGAYEQYF
TGTGCCAGTAGTATGTCAGGGGCCTACGAGCAGTACTTC
>-|TRBJ1-2|12|-|TRBV6-5
CASSTGLYGYTF
TGTGCCAGCAGTACGGGACTCTATGGCTACACCTTC